This T cell receptor (beta chain) was recovered during a study of T-cell reconstitution after alpha-beta-depleted transplantation in children. Study findings and constraints: Several hundred expanded graft clones reportedly were the source of alpha-beta T cells about two months after transplant. At day 60, the high TCRbeta diversity found in some patients originated from recipient T cells and thymic progenitors that had survived.

Unique molecular identifiers were used to barcode this TCRbeta library. TCRdb used MiXCR to reprocess the PCR reads, holding one entry per CDR3 protein. The sample carries around 960,000 distinct CDR3 sequences, roughly 31% recorded once. The CDR3 loop spans 13 amino acids. Trimming removed 3 bases at V and 9 bases at J, with 12 bases between. In regard to this clonotype: As yet, its antigen is unknown.

The TCR sequence derives from a boy less than two years old who had a stem cell transplant for SCID, so the T cells may come from the graft donor. The material sequenced was PBMCs, mostly from graft donor cells, taken 360 days after TCRalphabeta/CD19-depleted stem cell transplant. The rearrangement joins TRBV12-3 or TRBV12-4 to TRBJ2-1, with a possible D match to TRBD1 (5 bases). In nucleotides, the CDR3 is TGTGCCAGCAGTTTCAGGGAAGGTATTGAGCAGTTCTTC. Its translation is CASSFREGIEQFF.